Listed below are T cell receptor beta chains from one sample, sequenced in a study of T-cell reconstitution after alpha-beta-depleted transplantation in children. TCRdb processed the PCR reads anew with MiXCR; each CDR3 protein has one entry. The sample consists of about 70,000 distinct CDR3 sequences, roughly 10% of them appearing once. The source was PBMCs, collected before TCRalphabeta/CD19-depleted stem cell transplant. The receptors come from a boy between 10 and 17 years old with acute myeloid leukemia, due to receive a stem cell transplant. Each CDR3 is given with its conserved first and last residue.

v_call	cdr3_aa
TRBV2	CASSEDLGETQYF
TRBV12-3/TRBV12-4	CASSIATGEDYGYTF
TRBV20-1	CSARDPPPGKDTQYF
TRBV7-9	CASSLQGAEAFF
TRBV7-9	CASSQGFQPQHF
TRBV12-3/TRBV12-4	CASSLGGIQPQHF
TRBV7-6	CASSLGRGMNEKLFF
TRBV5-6	CASSLKGIEQYF
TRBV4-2	CASSQVPTGRNTEAFF
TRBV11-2	CASSLTGSVNTEAFF
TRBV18	CASSPPGGVTDTQYF
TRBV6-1	CASSEGHRGRGTEAFF
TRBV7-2	CASSLARAVLSYEQYF
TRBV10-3	CAISEREGQETQYF
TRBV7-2	CASSLAGEVGPQHF
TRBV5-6	CASSLVGQGVIEAFF
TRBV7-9	CASRPTSGGSTDTQYF
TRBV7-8	CASSLGQKVGYTF
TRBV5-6	CASSLTDRALLHF
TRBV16	CASSRQGRTSETQYF
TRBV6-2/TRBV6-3	CASSYGRDYSYEQYF
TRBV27	CASRGGTPRGYTF
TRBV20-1	CSASGRKAFTDTQYF
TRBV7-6	CASRPTSGFTDTQYF
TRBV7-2	CASSLAGLSPMNTEAFF
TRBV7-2	CASSLGGGGTDTQYF
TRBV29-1	CSVERVGGNIQYF